This T cell receptor (beta chain) came from a study of patients and donors after allogeneic stem cell transplantation (dated by TCRdb to 2018 to 2021). This clonotype was picked up a small number of times. Its antigen remains undetermined. No much larger clone exists at a distance of one base, and base qualities are not known. According to the germline V gene, CDR1 reads SGHAT and CDR2 reads FQNNGV. V is trimmed back by 5 bases and J by 5 bases, and the junction contains 7 bases that no gene match accounts for. Measured from the cysteine to the phenylalanine, the CDR3 is 16 residues long. Only the CDR3 part of the read is kept: 48 bases, read in frame from the first base. Library prep was done by RT-PCR. The data were produced on a NextSeq 550. The public reads were reprocessed in TCRdb via fastp at Q25 and MiXCR, keeping in-frame beta chains. Each record represents a unique CDR3 protein, reported with the most common genes and DNA among its rows. The sample contains about 960,000 distinct CDR3 sequences, roughly 18% of them found a single time. The biggest ten clones account for 6% of the sample.

The material sequenced was blood, either unsorted or a sorted T cell fraction (not recorded which). The sequence derives from a human donor who was either an allogeneic HSCT recipient or a stem cell or donor lymphocyte infusion donor (not recorded which). It is not recorded whose cells these are; they may come from a transplant donor. The chain is encoded by TRBV11-2 joined to TRBJ2-5, with TRBD2 matching 14 junction bases. The DNA sequence is as follows: TGTGCCAGCAGCCCCAGAAGACTAGCGGGAGGGGAGACCCAGTACTTC. It codes for CASSPRRLAGGETQYF.